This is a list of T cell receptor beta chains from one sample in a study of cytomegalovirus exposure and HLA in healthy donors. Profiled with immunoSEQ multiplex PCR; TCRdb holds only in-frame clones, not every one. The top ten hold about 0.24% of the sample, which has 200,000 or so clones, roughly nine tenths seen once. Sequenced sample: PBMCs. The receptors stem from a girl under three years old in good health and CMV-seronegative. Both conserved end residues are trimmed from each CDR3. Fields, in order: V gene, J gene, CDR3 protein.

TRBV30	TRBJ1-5	AWGTDSNQPQH
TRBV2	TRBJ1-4	ASRVTGRGEKLF
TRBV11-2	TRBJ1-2	ASSLRTGLYGYT
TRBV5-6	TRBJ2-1	ASSSPPDLAGGEYNKQF
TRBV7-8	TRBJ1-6	ASSYPGTYNSPLH
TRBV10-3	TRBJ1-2	AIDGTGVAGYT
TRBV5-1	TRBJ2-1	ASSLDRDTYNEQF
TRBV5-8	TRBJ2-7	ASSLVPQPSYEQY
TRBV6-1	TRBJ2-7	ATKGVGTGMNEQY
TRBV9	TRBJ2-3	ASSVPSGSTDTQY
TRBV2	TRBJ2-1	ASSEWGAGVNEQF
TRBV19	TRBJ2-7	ASSLGPYYEQY
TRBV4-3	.	ASSQDPGTGSYEQY
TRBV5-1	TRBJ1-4	ASSWRGQGGGEKLF